This T cell receptor (beta chain) was documented in a study of beta chain features in type 1 diabetes. On the study more broadly: Regarding age, gender and cell yields, patients proved similar to healthy donors. Findings and limits, study-wide: Comparison showed that naive, central memory and Treg TCRB repertoires appeared more similar among patients than among healthy donors. Moderate yet significant TCRB CDR3 shortening was seen in Type 1 diabetes patients in all four CD4+ subsets.

Cells sorted by CD45RO/CCR7/CD25/CD127/CD95/CD27 comprised CD4+ naive, central memory, regulatory and stem cell-like memory cells. Isolated RNA was reverse transcribed in full, so expressed TCRB transcripts were sequenced. Some 3.6 million reads were obtained on average from naive, central memory and regulatory T cell samples. The protocol was immunoSEQ multiplex PCR, while the TCRdb copy is restricted to in-frame clones and leaves out a portion. The data show 600,000 to 700,000 clones, roughly 13% seen once. Concerning this clone: The antigen remains undetermined.

Germline V lookup: CDR1 SEHNR, CDR2 FQNEAQ (reference sequence). The junction had 5 bases not matched to a gene; V was cut back by 1 base and J by 6 bases. The CDR3 has 14 residues. The TCR originated in a man between 18 and 29 years old with type 1 diabetes. The sample taken for sequencing was naive CD4+ T cells from blood. This chain uses TRBV7-9 with TRBJ1-1, with 7 bases fitting TRBD1. CDR3 DNA sequence: TGTGCCAGCAGCTTAGGACAGGGATCTTCTGAAGCTTTCTTT. Amino acids: CASSLGQGSSEAFF.